A single TCR beta chain is shown here with its context. Its specificity is not known. The data derive from a study of cytomegalovirus exposure and HLA in healthy donors. Overall study context: Approximately 180 million T cells yielded some 100 million unique TCR beta sequences, as an earlier analysis found.

Vbeta (60) and Jbeta (13) primers were used in the PCR. Method: immunoSEQ multiplex PCR; TCRdb's copy keeps in-frame clones and lacks some. Altogether over 55,000 clones are present, 65% to 70% being singletons, with the ten largest covering 7.5% to 8%. Findings of the study overall: An analysis that came later showed most CMV-associated TCR beta chains appearing HLA-restricted.

The origin of this receptor is a man in his forties in good health and CMV-seropositive. Sample: PBMCs.

CDR3 bases: TGCAGCGTGCTTGACGGAGAGTTGAACACTGAAGCTTTCTTT. Protein product: CSVLDGELNTEAFF. The rearrangement links TRBV29-1 to TRBJ1-1; D unclear. The CDR3 contains 14 residues. Germline CDR1 reads SQVTM; CDR2 reads ANQGSEA. Deletions cut 6 bases from V and 0 bases from J, with 14 bases between.